This T cell receptor beta chain is drawn from a study of CD8 T cells in Susac syndrome. The CD8+ and CD4+ T cells were negatively isolated, with the TEMRA cells enriched by FACS. RNA, at about 0.45 to 1 ug, was reverse transcribed with random hexamers. From the immunoSEQ multiplex PCR reads, TCRdb called clonotypes with MiXCR, one entry per CDR3 protein. The sample includes roughly 150,000 distinct CDR3 sequences, about 94% of them seen just once. This TCR came from a human donor with multiple sclerosis. The material sequenced was CD8+ T cells from PBMCs.

The CDR3 protein is CASSSRDRGARQPQHF. The CDR3 DNA is TGTGCCAGCAGCAGCCGGGACAGGGGGGCGAGGCAGCCCCAGCATTTT. This sequence joins TRBV7-2 and TRBJ1-5, with 11 bases fitting TRBD1. The CDR3 extends over 16 amino acids. Germline values: CDR1 SGHTA, CDR2 FQGNSA. The ends lost 5 bases at V and 7 bases at J; junction bases unmatched: 10.